This T cell receptor beta chain was captured by sequencing in a study of T cells in Graves' hyperthyroidism and ophthalmopathy. Study in general: At initial diagnosis, before any treatment had begun, peripheral blood was obtained.

Amplification targeted TCR beta CDR3 regions from RNA transcripts. First-round RT-PCR with HTBI primers amplified the TCR CDR3 region. TCRdb re-called the multiplex PCR reads with MiXCR, one entry per CDR3 protein. This table holds roughly 350,000 distinct CDR3 sequences, 11% to 15% found once. J was trimmed by 5 bases and V by 0 bases; bases with no gene match: 12. The germline V gene encodes CDR1 SGHKS and CDR2 YYEKEE (reference sequence). CDR3 length equals 17 residues. The hyperthyroidism patients had all been newly diagnosed, and their disease duration was under 2 months. Their ages ranged from 18 to 65 years. Clinical symptoms, serum thyroxine and TRAb, thyroid ultrasound and orbital computed tomography together formed the diagnostic basis. The authors took PBMCs from over 8.5 ml fresh peripheral blood.

Sequencing used blood. The sequence came from a woman between 25 and 40 years old with Graves' hyperthyroidism. This rearrangement joins TRBV5-5 to TRBJ2-5; 8 nucleotides align to TRBD2. The CDR3: CASSLALSGRALETQYF. The CDR3 DNA reads TGTGCCAGCAGCTTGGCACTTTCCGGGAGGGCCTTGGAGACCCAGTACTTC. Filled out from reference TRBV5-5 and TRBJ2-5, the complete variable domain reads DAGVTQSPTHLIKTRGQQVTLRCSPISGHKSVSWYQQVLGQGPQFIFQYYEKEERGRGNFPDRFSARQFPNYSSELNVNALLLGDSALYLCASSLALSGRALETQYFGPGTRLLVL.